The 14 T cell receptor beta chains below come from one sample, sequenced in a study of cytomegalovirus exposure and HLA in healthy donors. With 60 Vbeta and 13 Jbeta primers, the PCR was carried out. TCRdb's copy holds only in-frame clones and misses some; the assay was immunoSEQ multiplex PCR. The sample holds some 130,000 clones, over 70% seen once. Sequenced sample: PBMCs. Receptor source: a man aged 35 to 55 in good health and CMV-seronegative.

The sample holds a few counts of this clone. This rearrangement joins TRBV30 to TRBJ2-7; tentative D call: TRBD1 (5 bases). The germline V and J ends were trimmed by 1 base and 0 bases, with 7 bases remaining between them. Per the germline V gene, CDR1 is GTSNPN and CDR2 is SVGIG (reference sequence). The CDR3 consists of 13 residues. The CDR3 here is CAWSDDSSYEQYF. The CDR3 bases are TGTGCCTGGAGTGACGACAGCTCCTACGAGCAGTACTTC.

The chain is built from TRBV19 and TRBJ2-1; possibly TRBD1 for D (5 bases). CDR1 and CDR2 (germline): LNHDA, SQIVND (reference sequence). The V gene lost 2 bases and the J gene lost 5 bases, with 10 bases spanning the gap. This CDR3 spans 14 amino acids. CDR3 protein: CASSITGLNNEQFF. CDR3 sequence (DNA): TGTGCCAGTAGTATAACAGGTCTAAACAATGAGCAGTTCTTC.

The sample holds a few counts of this clone. CDR3 bases: TGTGCCTCGGGGACTAGCGGGAGCGATGAGCAGTTCTTC. It specifies CASGTSGSDEQFF. The chain combines TRBV25-1 with TRBJ2-1, with TRBD2 matching over 14 bases. V trimming: 11 bases; J trimming: 8 bases; junction bases outside the gene matches: 5. The CDR3 runs 13 residues. Germline V lookup: CDR1 MGHDK, CDR2 SYGVNS.

The chain uses TRBV2 and TRBJ2-2; TRBD2 agrees at 8 bases. The CDR3 extends over 14 amino acids. The junction had 8 bases not matched to a gene; V was cut back by 9 bases and J by 5 bases. Germline V gives CDR1 SNHLY, CDR2 FYNNEI. The CDR3 region has the DNA TGTGCCAGTTTTAAGCGGGGGAGTACCGGGGAGCTGTTTTTT. This translates into CASFKRGSTGELFF.

The chain recombines TRBV4-3 with TRBJ1-6; TRBD1 matches 10 bases. The CDR3 is 15 residues long. V was pared by 5 bases and J by 10 bases, with 8 bases of the junction left unmatched. The germline V gene has CDR1 LGHNA and CDR2 YSLEER. CDR3 residues: CASSMGQGLHSPLHF. The CDR3 DNA reads TGCGCCAGCAGCATGGGACAGGGGCTACACTCACCCCTCCACTTT.

The count of this clone is one. The chain employs TRBV7-8 and TRBJ1-3, with D uncertain. V lost 5 bases to trimming and J lost 0 bases, with 14 bases between them. Germline V gene data show CDR1 as SGHVS and CDR2 as FQNEAQ. The CDR3 totals 16 residues. The CDR3 sequence: CASSPRPGSSGNTIYF. The CDR3 bases are TGTGCCAGCAGCCCCCGTCCGGGGAGCTCTGGAAACACCATATATTTT.

The genes are TRBV5-1 and TRBJ2-5, with a weak D call TRBD2 (5 bases). The CDR3 is 14 residues long. Deletions cut 0 bases from V and 4 bases from J, with 10 bases between. CDR1 is SGHRS and CDR2 is YFSETQ in the germline V gene. The CDR3 here is CASSLVPGVETQYF. In nucleotides, the CDR3 is TGCGCCAGCAGCTTGGTCCCCGGGGTAGAGACCCAGTACTTC.

J is TRBJ2-7 and V is TRBV5-6; 10 bases match TRBD2. The CDR3 is 16 residues long. The germline V gene encodes CDR1 SGHDT and CDR2 YYEEEE. The ends lost 2 bases at V and 3 bases at J; junction bases unmatched: 8. DNA of the CDR3: TGTGCCAGCAGCTTTTATAGTAGCGGGGGGCACTACGAGCAGTACTTC. As protein: CASSFYSSGGHYEQYF. Combining the CDR3 with reference TRBV5-6 and TRBJ2-7 gives the whole variable domain DAGVTQSPTHLIKTRGQQVTLRCSPKSGHDTVSWYQQALGQGPQFIFQYYEEEERQRGNFPDRFSGHQFPNYSSELNVNALLLGDSALYLCASSFYSSGGHYEQYFGPGTRLTVT.

This clone appeared once. V is TRBV18 and J is TRBJ1-5; D is uncertain. This CDR3 has 16 residues. Germline CDR1 is KGHSH and CDR2 is LQKENI. V lost 4 bases, J lost 0 bases, and 13 bases lay in between. CDR3 protein: CASSLFEVDSNQPQHF. The CDR3 DNA is TGTGCCAGCTCACTCTTCGAGGTGGATAGCAATCAGCCCCAGCATTTT.

This clone was counted between two and nine times. The chain carries TRBV7-2 and TRBJ2-2; perhaps TRBD1 as D (6 bases). CDR3 length: 17 residues. Germline V lookup: CDR1 SGHTA, CDR2 FQGNSA. V was clipped by 0 bases and J by 5 bases, with 16 bases between them. CDR3 sequence: CASSLALLGALTGELFF. DNA of the CDR3: TGTGCCAGCAGCTTAGCGCTCCTGGGGGCGCTTACCGGGGAGCTGTTTTTT.

The genes are TRBV4-3 and TRBJ1-1, with 12 nucleotides matching TRBD1. The germline gives CDR1 LGHNA, CDR2 YSLEER. This CDR3 is 16 amino acids long. J gave up 4 bases and V 4 bases, and 7 bases lay outside the gene matches. CDR3: CASSRDRGRRGTEAFF. CDR3 nucleotides: TGCGCCAGCAGCCGGGACAGGGGGCGAAGAGGCACTGAAGCTTTCTTT.

This chain uses TRBV7-9 with TRBJ2-7; 12 nucleotides agree with TRBD2. CDR3 size: 17 residues. CDR1 is SEHNR and CDR2 is FQNEAQ in the germline V gene (reference sequence). Unmatched junction bases numbered 8, after V lost 5 bases and J lost 0 bases. This CDR3 reads CASSRRTSGVLSYEQYF. DNA for the CDR3: TGTGCCAGCAGCAGAAGGACTAGCGGGGTCCTCTCCTACGAGCAGTACTTC.

This clone was detected a few times. CDR3 nucleotides: TGTGCCAGCAGCGCGTCAGGCGCCTATAGCACAGATACGCAGTATTTT. Protein product: CASSASGAYSTDTQYF. This sequence joins TRBV9 and TRBJ2-3; D uncertain. Germline CDR1 and CDR2: SGDLS and YYNGEE. The CDR3 spans 16 residues. V was pared by 3 bases and J by 0 bases, with 14 bases between.

V is TRBV7-7 and J is TRBJ2-2, with TRBD1 matching 8 bases. This CDR3 has 16 amino acids. CDR1 and CDR2 from the germline V gene are SSHAT and FNYEAQ (reference sequence). J lost 9 bases, V lost 4 bases, and 13 bases had no gene match. CDR3 loop: CASSSGQGPRGRELFF. The CDR3 DNA reads TGTGCCAGCAGCTCCGGACAGGGCCCCAGGGGCCGGGAGCTGTTTTTT.